This is a list of T cell receptor beta chains from one sample in a study of CXCR3-negative and CXCR3-positive naive CD8 T cells. Using the 5' RACE reads, TCRdb records one entry per CDR3 protein without DNA. This sample's table has about 120,000 distinct CDR3 sequences. Sequencing was performed on naive CXCR3+ CD8+ T cells from blood. The receptors were sampled from a human donor in good health. Some clones in this sample may be carry-over from other donors' samples. The CDR3 runs from the conserved cysteine through the conserved F or W.

j_call,v_call,cdr3_length,cdr3_aa
TRBJ1-2,TRBV10-3,14,CAISDPDANYGYTF
TRBJ2-1,TRBV10-3,11,CAISQYNEQFF
TRBJ2-7,TRBV27,15,CASSSAGRAAYEQYF
TRBJ1-3,TRBV11-2,16,CASSLWRGGSGNTIYF
TRBJ2-1,TRBV7-8,16,CASFLLAPGAADEQFF
TRBJ1-1,TRBV20-1,13,CSARTGDGTEAFF
TRBJ2-3,TRBV29-1,13,CSGEGGSTDTQYF
TRBJ2-1,TRBV12-3/TRBV12-4,12,CASSLYGYEQFF
TRBJ1-4,TRBV13,13,CASQQGGDEKLFF
TRBJ2-4,TRBV12-3/TRBV12-4,16,CASRATGALAKNIQYF
TRBJ1-3,TRBV7-9,15,CASSSSTVSGNTIYF
TRBJ2-5,TRBV29-1,20,CSVEVPSGTSGRRGSETQYF
TRBJ2-5,TRBV7-9,14,CASSFLATQETQYF
TRBJ1-3,TRBV12-3/TRBV12-4,14,CAIQPENSGNTIYF
TRBJ2-1,TRBV3-1,15,CASSLEQGSYNEQFF
TRBJ2-7,TRBV13,16,CASSLLGGGIPYEQYF
TRBJ2-1,TRBV5-6,17,CASSPGGGLTSYNEQFF
TRBJ2-5,TRBV29-1,16,CSVDRAGGVRQETQYF
TRBJ2-7,TRBV12-3/TRBV12-4,13,CASSRRALDEQYF
TRBJ2-7,TRBV12-3/TRBV12-4,19,CASSLGATSGGLYFYEQYF
TRBJ1-1,TRBV4-2,17,CASSRRFGEGWDTEAFF
TRBJ2-1,TRBV29-1,15,CSVDPGQDRYNEQFF
TRBJ2-1,TRBV29-1,11,CSVEDGDEQFF
TRBJ2-7,TRBV12-3/TRBV12-4,15,CASSVMGTDNSEQYF
TRBJ2-1,TRBV12-3/TRBV12-4,16,CVSSPKAGDSYNEQFF
TRBJ2-1,TRBV11-2,16,CASSPTGLAGGNEQFF
TRBJ2-7,TRBV7-9,15,CASSLAGQGFYEQYF
TRBJ1-5,TRBV12-3/TRBV12-4,12,CASSLRGQPQHF
TRBJ2-7,TRBV5-1,16,CASSLNVQGTGDEQYF
TRBJ2-5,TRBV7-9,17,CASRSTEGTGDQETQYF
TRBJ2-3,TRBV12-3/TRBV12-4,17,CASSTTLVIATTDTQYF
TRBJ1-5,TRBV2,19,CASSEALAGGLSSNQPQHF
TRBJ2-7,TRBV12-3/TRBV12-4,12,CASRLGTDEQYF
TRBJ2-1,TRBV15,16,CATSGPGDRVYNEQFF
TRBJ2-3,TRBV5-5,16,CASSLSEPEVTDTQYF
TRBJ1-1,TRBV4-1,14,CASSPDRQDTEAFF
TRBJ2-7,TRBV7-2,15,CASSPTPNLVHEQYF